This TCR beta chain was captured in a study of T cell responses to AZD1222 COVID-19 vaccine. Some clones are missing from TCRdb's copy, which holds only in-frame ones; the method was immunoSEQ multiplex PCR. The top ten clones hold about 6.7% of a sample with about 150,000 clones, about 93% of them seen once. Findings and limits, study-wide: Seropositive at baseline were only 5 to 7 AZD1222 recipients. Repertoire sampling occurred only after the peak T cell response. Close to half of all spike-specific TCRs reportedly target regions of the variants that are unmutated. CD4 TCRs linked to vaccination spanned spike, dominating at 160-218 and 743-854.

The CDR3 loop spans 11 amino acids. Between the trimmed V and J ends, which lost 5 bases and 3 bases, there was a span of 4 bases. CDR1 and CDR2 from the germline V gene are KGHDR and SFDVKD. A word on this clone: Its antigen is undetermined.

The source of this sequence is an adult who received the AZD1222 COVID-19 vaccine. Sequenced material: peripheral blood, taken 28 days after the second AZD1222 dose. The gene calls are TRBV24-1 and TRBJ2-7; the D is unclear. CDR3 nucleotide sequence: TGTGCCACCAGTGGTGTCTACGAGCAGTACTTC. Translated: CATSGVYEQYF.